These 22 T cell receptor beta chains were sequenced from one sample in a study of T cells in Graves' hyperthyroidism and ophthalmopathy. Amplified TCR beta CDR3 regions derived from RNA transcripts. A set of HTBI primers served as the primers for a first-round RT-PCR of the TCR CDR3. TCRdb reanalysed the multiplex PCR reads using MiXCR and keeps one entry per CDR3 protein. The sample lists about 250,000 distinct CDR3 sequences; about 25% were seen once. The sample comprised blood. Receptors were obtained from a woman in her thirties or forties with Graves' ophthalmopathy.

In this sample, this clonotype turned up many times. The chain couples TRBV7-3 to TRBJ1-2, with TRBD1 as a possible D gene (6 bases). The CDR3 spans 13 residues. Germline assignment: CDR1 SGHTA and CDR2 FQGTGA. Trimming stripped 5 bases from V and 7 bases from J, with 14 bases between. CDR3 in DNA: TGTGCCAGCAGCAACTCGGGGGGCGTTGGCTACACCTTC. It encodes CASSNSGGVGYTF.

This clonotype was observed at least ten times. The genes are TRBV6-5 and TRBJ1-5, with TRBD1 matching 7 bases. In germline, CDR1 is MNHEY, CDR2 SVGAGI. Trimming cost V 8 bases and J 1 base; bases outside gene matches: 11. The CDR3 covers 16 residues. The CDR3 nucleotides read TGTGCCAGCCTCTTGAGAGGGGGCCGAAGCAATCAGCCCCAGCATTTT. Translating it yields CASLLRGGRSNQPQHF.

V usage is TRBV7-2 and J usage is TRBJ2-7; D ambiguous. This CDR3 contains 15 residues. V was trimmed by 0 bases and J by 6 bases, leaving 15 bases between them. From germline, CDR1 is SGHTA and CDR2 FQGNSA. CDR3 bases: TGTGCCAGCAGCTTAGCTGCCGCTCTCCGTGGCGAGCAGTACTTC. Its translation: CASSLAAALRGEQYF. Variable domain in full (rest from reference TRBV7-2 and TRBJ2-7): GAGVSQSPSNKVTEKGKDVELRCDPISGHTALYWYRQSLGQGLEFLIYFQGNSAPDKSGLPSDRFSAERTGGSVSTLTIQRTQQEDSAVYLCASSLAAALRGEQYFGPGTRLTVT.

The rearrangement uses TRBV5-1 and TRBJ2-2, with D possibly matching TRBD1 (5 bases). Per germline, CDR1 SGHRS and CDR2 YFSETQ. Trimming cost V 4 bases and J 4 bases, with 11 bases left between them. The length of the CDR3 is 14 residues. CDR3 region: CASSATGITGELFF. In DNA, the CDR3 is TGCGCCAGCAGCGCCACAGGTATCACCGGGGAGCTGTTTTTT.

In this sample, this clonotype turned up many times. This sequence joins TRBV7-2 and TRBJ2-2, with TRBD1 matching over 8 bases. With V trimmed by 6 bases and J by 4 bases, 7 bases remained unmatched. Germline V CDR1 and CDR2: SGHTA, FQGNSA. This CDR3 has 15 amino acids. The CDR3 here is CASRIQGAATGELFF. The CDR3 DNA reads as TGTGCCAGCAGGATCCAGGGGGCTGCCACCGGGGAGCTGTTTTTT.

CDR3 residues: CASSYRPLGSTADYGYTF. The CDR3 DNA is TGTGCCAGCAGTTACCGCCCCCTTGGGAGCACCGCCGATTATGGCTACACCTTC. V is TRBV6-2 or TRBV6-3 and J is TRBJ1-2; D gene uncertain. Trimming took 2 bases from V and 5 from J, leaving 24 bases between them. The germline gives CDR1 MNHEY, CDR2 SVGEGT. This CDR3 contains 18 residues.

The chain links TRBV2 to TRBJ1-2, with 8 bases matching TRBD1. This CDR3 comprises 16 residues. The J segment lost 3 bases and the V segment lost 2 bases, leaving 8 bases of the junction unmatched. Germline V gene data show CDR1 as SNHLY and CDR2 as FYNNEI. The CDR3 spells CASSEWGRGQHYGYTF. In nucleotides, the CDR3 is TGTGCCAGCAGTGAATGGGGCAGGGGGCAACACTATGGCTACACCTTC.

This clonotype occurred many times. The CDR3 nucleotides are TGTGCCAGCAGCCAGTCCGGGCTCGAGGGCAATGAGCAGTTCTTC. Translation: CASSQSGLEGNEQFF. The gene calls are TRBV4-2 and TRBJ2-1, with TRBD2 as a possible D gene (5 bases). With 3 bases removed from V and 6 bases from J, the gap between germline ends came to 15 bases. Germline V CDR1 and CDR2: LGHNA, YNFKEQ. The CDR3 runs to 15 residues.

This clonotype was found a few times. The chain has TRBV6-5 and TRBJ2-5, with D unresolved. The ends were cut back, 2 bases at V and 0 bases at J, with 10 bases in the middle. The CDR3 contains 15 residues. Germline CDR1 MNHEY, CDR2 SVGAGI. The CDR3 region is CASSYQRDYQETQYF. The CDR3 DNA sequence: TGTGCCAGCAGTTACCAGCGCGACTACCAAGAGACCCAGTACTTC.

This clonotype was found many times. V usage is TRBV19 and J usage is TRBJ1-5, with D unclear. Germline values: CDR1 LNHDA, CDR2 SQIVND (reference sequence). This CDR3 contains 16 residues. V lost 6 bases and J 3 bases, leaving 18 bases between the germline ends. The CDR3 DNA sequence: TGTGCCAGTAGCGCCCGGGGAAAGCTTAACAATCAGCCCCAGCATTTT. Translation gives CASSARGKLNNQPQHF.

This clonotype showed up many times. This CDR3 is CSARDWLAGGQNIQYF. The CDR3 nucleotides are TGCAGTGCTAGAGATTGGCTAGCGGGAGGGCAAAACATTCAGTACTTC. The chain is built from TRBV20-1 and TRBJ2-4; 12 bases map to TRBD2. This CDR3 contains 16 residues. Germline V gene data show CDR1 as DFQATT and CDR2 as SNEGSKA (reference sequence). With V trimmed by 0 bases and J by 5 bases, 5 bases remained unmatched.

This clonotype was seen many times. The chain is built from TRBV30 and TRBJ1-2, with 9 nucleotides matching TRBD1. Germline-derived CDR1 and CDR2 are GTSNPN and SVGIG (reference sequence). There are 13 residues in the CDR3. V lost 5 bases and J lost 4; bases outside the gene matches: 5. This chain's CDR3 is CAWGTGGGYGYTF. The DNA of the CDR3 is TGTGCCTGGGGTACAGGGGGCGGCTATGGCTACACCTTC.

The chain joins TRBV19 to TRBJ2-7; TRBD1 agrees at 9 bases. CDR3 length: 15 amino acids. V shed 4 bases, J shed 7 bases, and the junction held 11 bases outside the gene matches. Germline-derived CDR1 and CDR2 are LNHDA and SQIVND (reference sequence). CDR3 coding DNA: TGTGCCAGTAGTACCCCCGGGACAGGGCGAGGGGAGCAGTACTTC. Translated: CASSTPGTGRGEQYF.

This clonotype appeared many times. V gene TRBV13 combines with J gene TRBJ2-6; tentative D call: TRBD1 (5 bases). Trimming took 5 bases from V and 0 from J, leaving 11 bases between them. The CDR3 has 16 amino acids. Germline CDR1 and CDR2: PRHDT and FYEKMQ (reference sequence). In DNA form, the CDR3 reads TGTGCCAGCAGCCTCGACAGAAGCTCTGGGGCCAACGTCCTGACTTTC. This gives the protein CASSLDRSSGANVLTF.

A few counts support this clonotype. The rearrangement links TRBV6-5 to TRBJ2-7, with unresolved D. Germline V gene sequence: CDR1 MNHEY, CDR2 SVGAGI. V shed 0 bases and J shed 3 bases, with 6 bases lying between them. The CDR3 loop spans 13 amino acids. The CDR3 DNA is TGTGCCAGCAGTTACTCGGCAGTCTACGAGCAGTACTTC. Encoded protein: CASSYSAVYEQYF.

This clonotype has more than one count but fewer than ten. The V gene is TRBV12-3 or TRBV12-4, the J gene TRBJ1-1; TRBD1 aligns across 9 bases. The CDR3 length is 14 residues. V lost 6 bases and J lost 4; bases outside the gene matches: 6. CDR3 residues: CASSPGQGFTEAFF. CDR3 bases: TGTGCCAGCAGCCCGGGACAGGGATTCACTGAAGCTTTCTTT.

The CDR3 DNA reads TGTGCCAGCAGTTTCGTACAGGGACGGGAGACCCAGTACTTC. Protein sequence: CASSFVQGRETQYF. The V call is TRBV28, the J call TRBJ2-5, with TRBD1 as a possible D gene (6 bases). V shed 3 bases and J shed 5 bases, with 13 bases lying between them. Germline CDR1 and CDR2: MDHEN and SYDVKM. The CDR3 is 14 amino acids.

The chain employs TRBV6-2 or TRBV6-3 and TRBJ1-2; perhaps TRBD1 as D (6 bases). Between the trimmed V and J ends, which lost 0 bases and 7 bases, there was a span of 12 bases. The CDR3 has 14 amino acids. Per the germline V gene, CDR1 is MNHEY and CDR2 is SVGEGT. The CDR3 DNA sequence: TGTGCCAGCAGTTACTCCCGGACAGTCCTTGGCTACACCTTC. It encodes CASSYSRTVLGYTF.

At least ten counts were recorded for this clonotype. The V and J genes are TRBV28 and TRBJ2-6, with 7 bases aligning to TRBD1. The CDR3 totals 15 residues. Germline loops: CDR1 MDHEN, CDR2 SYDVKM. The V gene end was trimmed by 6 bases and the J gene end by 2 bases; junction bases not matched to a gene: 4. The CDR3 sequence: CASSLTGTGANVLTF. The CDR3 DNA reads TGTGCCAGCAGCTTGACAGGGACTGGGGCCAACGTCCTGACTTTC.

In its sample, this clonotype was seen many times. The CDR3 DNA reads as TGTGCCAGCAGTGCGAGCCACTCGAACACCGGGGAGCTGTTTTTT. Its translation is CASSASHSNTGELFF. The J gene is TRBJ2-2, the V gene TRBV2; no definite D call. Trimming left V 4 bases short and J 0 bases short, with 9 bases between. Germline V gene sequence: CDR1 SNHLY, CDR2 FYNNEI. This CDR3 contains 15 residues.

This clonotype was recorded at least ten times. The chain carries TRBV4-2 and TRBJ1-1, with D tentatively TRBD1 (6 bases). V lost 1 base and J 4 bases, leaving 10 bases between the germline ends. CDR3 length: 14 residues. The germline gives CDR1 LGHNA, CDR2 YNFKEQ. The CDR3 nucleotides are TGTGCCAGCAGCCAAGTTTCGGACAGCACTGAAGCTTTCTTT. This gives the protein CASSQVSDSTEAFF.

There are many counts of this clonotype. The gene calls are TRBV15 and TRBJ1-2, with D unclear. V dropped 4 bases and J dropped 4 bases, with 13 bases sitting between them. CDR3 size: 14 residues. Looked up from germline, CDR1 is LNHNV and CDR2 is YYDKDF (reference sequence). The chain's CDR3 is CATSIGGSGYGYTF. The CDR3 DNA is TGTGCCACCAGCATTGGAGGTTCTGGCTATGGCTACACCTTC.